This TCR beta chain was sequenced in a study of identical twins. Study-wide results and limits: The degree of excess twin sharing was weaker in beta out-of-frame sequences. Cord blood's abundant beta clonotypes had fewer insertions, unlike memory repertoires.

The CDR3 has 14 residues. V was clipped by 4 bases and J by 6 bases; unmatched bases: 6. Germline CDR1 is GTSNPN and CDR2 is SVGIG (reference sequence). Everyone who donated was a healthy Caucasian. TCRdb redid the calling of the 5' RACE reads with MiXCR, one entry per CDR3 protein. The repertoire includes 300,000 or so distinct CDR3 sequences, 9.5% of them detected once, and roughly 6.4% sits in the top ten. With regard to this clonotype: Its target is unknown.

The same specimen was also included in a second study, on yellow fever vaccine responses in identical twins.

The sequenced material came from CD8+ T cells sorted from blood. The source of this sequence is a woman under 30 in good health. This chain links TRBV30 with TRBJ2-3; 11 bases are a match to TRBD2. The CDR3 is CAWTTLAGVDTQYF. The CDR3, as DNA: TGTGCCTGGACTACACTAGCGGGAGTTGATACGCAGTATTTT. The full variable domain, rest sourced from reference TRBV30 and TRBJ2-3, is SQTIHQWPATLVQPVGSPLSLECTVEGTSNPNLYWYRQAAGRGLQLLFYSVGIGQISSEVPQNLSASRPQDRQFILSSKKLLLSDSGFYLCAWTTLAGVDTQYFGPGTRLTVL.